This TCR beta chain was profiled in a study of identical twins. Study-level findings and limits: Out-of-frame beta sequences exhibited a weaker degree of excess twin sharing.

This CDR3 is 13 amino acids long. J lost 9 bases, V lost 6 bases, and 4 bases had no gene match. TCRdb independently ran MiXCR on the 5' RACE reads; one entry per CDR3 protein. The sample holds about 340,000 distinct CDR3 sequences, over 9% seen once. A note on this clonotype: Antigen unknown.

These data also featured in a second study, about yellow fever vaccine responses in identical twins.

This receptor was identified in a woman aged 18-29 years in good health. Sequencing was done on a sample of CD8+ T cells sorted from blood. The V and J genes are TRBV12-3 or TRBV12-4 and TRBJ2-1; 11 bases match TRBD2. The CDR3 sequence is CASRGLAVFEQFF. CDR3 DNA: TGTGCCAGCAGGGGACTAGCGGTTTTTGAGCAGTTCTTC.